The T cell receptor (beta chain) described here comes from a study of blood T cell repertoires in COVID-19 (dated by TCRdb to 2020 to 2022). In the study overall: Collaborator samples came from the United States, Italy and Spain and covered acute and convalescent phases of COVID-19. Nearly every sample came with metadata listing a de-identified subject ID, COVID-19 status, age in years and sex. Samples came from the ongoing ImmuneRACE study (first 160 participants) plus 1,254 subjects from 6 global collaborators. The prospective study material was composed of cDNA or gDNA derived from T cells, B-cell-depleted T cells, or PBMCs. HLA class I and class II types, where available, came from metadata supplied by the sample provider rather than from assay-based typing. The repertoires were released in a freely available public database intended as a resource for research on the immune response to SARS-CoV-2. Subjects who had been exposed to COVID-19, were actively infected with it, or had recovered from it provided the deeply sampled blood TCRbeta repertoires that made up the dataset.

What the study reported, not specific to this receptor: Clinical and demographic metadata were provided uncurated, with the amount varying by source and participant.

The CDR3 measures 13 amino acids from cysteine to phenylalanine. The CDR3 DNA has 39 bases and is translated from base 1. As encoded in the germline V gene (reference sequence), CDR1 is SEHNR while CDR2 is FQNEAQ. From V the trimming removes 5 bases and from J it removes 3 bases, while the gene matches leave 3 bases of the junction unaccounted for. Points on this clone: It has no known antigen specificity. There are no base qualities to consult, and no much larger clone falls within one base.

Enrolling through a virtual design, the prospective study's participants ranged in age from roughly 18 to 89 years and lived across roughly 23 United States geographic areas. To assign participants to cohorts, the prospective study relied on clinical history that participants themselves reported in a screening survey and a study questionnaire. Recovered participants in ImmuneRACE Cohort 3 were defined as having two consecutive negative NP/OP PCR tests, clearance from a healthcare professional, or resolution of symptoms. In the prospective study, mobile phlebotomists collected whole blood, serum and a nasopharyngeal or oropharyngeal swab from each participant. Additional blood draws and questionnaires over an approximately two-month period could optionally be provided by prospective study participants. Blood samples from the prospective study were shipped frozen or at room temperature prior to DNA extraction.

The immunoSEQ Assay, a bias-controlled multiplex PCR, was used to amplify TCRbeta CDR3 regions from genomic DNA. The authors' pipeline ran thus. The number of nucleated cells in each sample was estimated from the amplification of reference gene primers within the assay. To quantify the absolute abundance of each unique TCRbeta CDR3 rearrangement, sequence reads were collapsed and filtered. Productive Simpson clonality was computed per sample as the square root of Simpson's diversity index over productive rearrangements. The source is immuneACCESS, and TCRdb retained only in-frame sequences with V and J called. Part of the clones is not carried over; for the studies checked, unresolved V genes explain less than half of this, and the remainder is unexplained. V, J and clone size were drawn from that table, and D and trimming were deduced from the DNA. This sample is represented by roughly 300,000 clones; roughly 87% of them were singletons. Approximately 5.2% of the sample belongs to the ten largest clones.

The sample taken for sequencing was PBMCs or T cells enriched from blood (not recorded which). The chain couples TRBV7-9 to TRBJ1-2, with TRBD1 identical over 7 junction bases. The TCR sequence derives from a woman aged 25 to 39 who had recovered from COVID-19. The nucleotide sequence is given as TGTGCCAGCAGCCACGACAGGGACTATGGCTACACCTTC. It translates to CASSHDRDYGYTF.